The T cell receptor (beta chain) under discussion was sequenced for a study of cytotoxic CD8 clonotypes in ibrutinib-treated CLL. About this clone itself: What it recognizes is unknown.

This CDR3 spans 16 amino acids. Trimming removed 2 bases from V and 4 bases from J, with 15 bases in between. CDR1 and CDR2 from the germline V gene are MNHEY and SVGAGI. Study-level findings and limits: Elevated clonality accompanied ibrutinib response, with a return toward baseline values at progression.

Profiling relied on immunoSEQ multiplex PCR, and the TCRdb table lists in-frame clones only, not all of them. The sample includes 130,000 or so clones, roughly 77% of them seen just once. This chain links TRBV6-5 with TRBJ2-1; TRBD1 or TRBD2 may be the D gene (5 bases each). This sample comprised PBMCs, obtained after 12 months of ibrutinib treatment. This TCR derives from a human donor with chronic lymphocytic leukemia. This CDR3 is CASSYTSMGDYNEQFF. CDR3 coding DNA: TGTGCCAGCAGTTACACCAGCATGGGGGATTACAATGAGCAGTTCTTC.